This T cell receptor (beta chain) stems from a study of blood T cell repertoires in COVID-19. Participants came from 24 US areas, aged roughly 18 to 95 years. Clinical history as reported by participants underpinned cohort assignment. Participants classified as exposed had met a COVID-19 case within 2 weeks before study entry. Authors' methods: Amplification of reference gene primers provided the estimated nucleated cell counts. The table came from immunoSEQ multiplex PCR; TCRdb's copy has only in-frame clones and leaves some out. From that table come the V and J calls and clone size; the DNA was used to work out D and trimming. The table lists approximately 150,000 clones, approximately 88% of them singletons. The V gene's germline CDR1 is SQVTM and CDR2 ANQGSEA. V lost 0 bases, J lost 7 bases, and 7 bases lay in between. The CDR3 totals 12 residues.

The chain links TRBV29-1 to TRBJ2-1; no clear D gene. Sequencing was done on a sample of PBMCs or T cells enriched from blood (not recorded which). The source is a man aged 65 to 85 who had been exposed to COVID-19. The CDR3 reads CSVEDRLNEQFF. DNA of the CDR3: TGCAGCGTTGAAGATCGTCTGAATGAGCAGTTCTTC.